The 18 T cell receptor beta chains listed next were all sequenced from one sample in a study of radiation and T cells in renal cell carcinoma. Indicated time point: blood 4 weeks post-SBRT, at nephrectomy. Treatment noted: 15 Gy SBRT to primary tumor, nephrectomy 4 weeks later. The repertoire was sequenced with immunoSEQ multiplex PCR; TCRdb's copy has only in-frame clones and lacks some. Here the sample spans about 83,000 clones, over 80% being singletons. The sequenced sample was blood, obtained from a patient whose treatment included radiotherapy and nephrectomy. These receptors were obtained from a woman aged 55 to 70 with renal cell carcinoma.

The CDR3 sequence: CASSEVGETEAFF. The CDR3 nucleotides are TGTGCCAGCAGTGAAGTAGGGGAGACTGAAGCTTTCTTT. The V gene is TRBV6-1, the J gene TRBJ1-1; tentative D call: TRBD1 (5 bases). Germline-derived CDR1 and CDR2 are MNHNS and SASEGT. The CDR3 is 13 amino acids. Trimming took 1 base from V and 5 from J, leaving 8 bases between them.

The rearrangement links TRBV13 to TRBJ2-1; tentatively, D is TRBD1 (6 bases). V was clipped by 1 base and J by 1 base, with 11 bases between them. Germline lookup yields CDR1 PRHDT and CDR2 FYEKMQ (reference sequence). This CDR3 comprises 16 residues. Here the CDR3 DNA reads TGTGCCAGCAGCTTAGAACGAGGGGGATCCTACAATGAGCAGTTCTTC. It encodes CASSLERGGSYNEQFF.

The rearrangement uses TRBV4-2 and TRBJ2-5; TRBD2 aligns across 7 bases. Germline assignment: CDR1 LGHNA and CDR2 YNFKEQ. This CDR3 is 16 amino acids long. Unmatched junction bases numbered 12, after V lost 4 bases and J lost 4 bases. CDR3: CASSLGGGGQGETQYF. For the CDR3, the DNA is TGTGCCAGCAGCCTTGGGGGGGGAGGTCAGGGAGAGACCCAGTACTTC.

This clone occurred a few times. The chain combines TRBV6-5 with TRBJ1-1; no firm D call. The V end was cut by 2 bases, the J end by 10 bases, with 14 bases between. The CDR3 contains 13 residues. CDR1 and CDR2 (germline): MNHEY, SVGAGI. The CDR3 spells CASSYGPTGRAFF. CDR3 sequence (DNA): TGTGCCAGCAGTTACGGGCCGACTGGCAGAGCTTTCTTT.

This clone appeared a few times. The chain employs TRBV7-3 and TRBJ2-3; D gene ambiguous. The V gene lost 4 bases and the J gene lost 5 bases, with 16 bases spanning the gap. The CDR3 is made up of 15 amino acids. The germline gives CDR1 SGHTA, CDR2 FQGTGA. The CDR3 here is CASSSSLNTGDTQYF. Here the CDR3 DNA reads TGTGCCAGCAGCTCATCACTAAACACGGGAGATACGCAGTATTTT.

This rearrangement joins TRBV9 to TRBJ2-3; 9 positions match TRBD2. Germline trimming cut 4 bases from V and 3 bases from J; bases unmatched to any gene: 6. Germline CDR1 SGDLS, CDR2 YYNGEE. This CDR3 is built from 15 residues. CDR3 amino acids: CASSPGGGATDTQYF. The DNA for the CDR3 is TGTGCCAGCAGCCCCGGCGGGGGGGCGACAGATACGCAGTATTTT.

This clone showed up many times. This chain joins TRBV7-9 and TRBJ2-2, with TRBD1 as a possible D gene (5 bases). Germline CDR1 reads SEHNR; CDR2 reads FQNEAQ (reference sequence). This CDR3 contains 15 residues. Trimming took off 5 bases at V and 7 bases at J, with 17 bases between the two ends. The CDR3 loop reads CASSGDSGFGGELFF. As DNA, the CDR3 is TGTGCCAGCAGCGGTGACTCAGGGTTTGGCGGGGAGCTGTTTTTT.

This clone was counted once. The gene calls are TRBV7-2 and TRBJ1-2, with 8 bases matching TRBD1. V lost 1 base and J lost 4; bases outside the gene matches: 14. The CDR3 runs to 18 residues. Germline CDR1 and CDR2: SGHTA and FQGNSA. CDR3 sequence: CASSLVRQGPQTSYGYTF. CDR3 nucleotide sequence: TGTGCCAGCAGCTTAGTACGACAGGGGCCCCAGACCTCCTATGGCTACACCTTC.

This chain links TRBV2 with TRBJ2-5, with D possibly matching TRBD1 (5 bases). Trimming removed 6 bases from V and 1 base from J, with 15 bases in between. The germline CDR1 and CDR2 sequences are SNHLY and FYNNEI. The CDR3 length is 15 residues. The CDR3 DNA reads as TGTGCCAGCAGAGACAGAGGTAAAGCCCAAGAGACCCAGTACTTC. It encodes CASRDRGKAQETQYF.

This rearrangement joins TRBV15 to TRBJ2-3; 8 nucleotides match TRBD2. The CDR3 loop spans 18 amino acids. After removal of 2 bases from V and 0 bases from J, the junction contained 10 bases not matched to a gene. Germline V gene sequence: CDR1 LNHNV, CDR2 YYDKDF (reference sequence). CDR3 in amino acids: CATSRSAAGGRSTDTQYF. The CDR3 DNA is TGTGCCACCAGCAGATCGGCGGCGGGAGGCAGGAGCACAGATACGCAGTATTTT.

The chain uses TRBV10-3 and TRBJ2-1; no clear D. This CDR3 is built from 14 residues. CDR1 is ENHRY, CDR2 SYGVKD, per germline. Trimming shortened V by 10 bases and J by 0 bases, and 13 bases separated the two germline ends. CDR3 DNA: TGTGCCACAAGTCTACCTAGCTCCTACAATGAGCAGTTCTTC. Amino acid sequence: CATSLPSSYNEQFF.

This clone was seen a few times. This rearrangement joins TRBV2 to TRBJ2-7; 10 bases map to TRBD2. The junction had 7 bases not matched to a gene; V was cut back by 7 bases and J by 4 bases. Germline-derived CDR1 and CDR2 are SNHLY and FYNNEI. The CDR3 is made up of 14 amino acids. As DNA, the CDR3 is TGTGCCAGCACCCGATCTAGCGGGAGTTACGAGCAGTACTTC. Translated, it gives CASTRSSGSYEQYF.

Written as DNA, the CDR3 is TGTGCCAGCAGCCAAGGGGGCGGCAATGAAGCTTTCTTT. It translates to CASSQGGGNEAFF. The chain links TRBV14 to TRBJ1-1, with D tentatively TRBD1 (5 bases). The V gene's germline CDR1 is SGHDN and CDR2 FVKESK. Trimming cost V 1 base and J 7 bases, with 10 bases left between them. CDR3 length equals 13 residues.

The CDR3 spells CASSERRGRVNTEAFF. The CDR3 nucleotides are TGTGCCAGCAGTGAGAGGCGCGGCAGGGTGAACACTGAAGCTTTCTTT. The V gene is TRBV2, the J gene TRBJ1-1, with a weak D call TRBD1 (5 bases). This CDR3 is 16 amino acids long. Between the trimmed V and J ends, which lost 3 bases and 0 bases, there was a span of 14 bases. Germline V lookup: CDR1 SNHLY, CDR2 FYNNEI.

This clone came up a few times. The chain couples TRBV4-2 to TRBJ1-1; TRBD1 matches 8 bases. The CDR3 length is 14 residues. CDR1 LGHNA and CDR2 YNFKEQ come from the germline V gene. V gave up 4 bases and J gave up 5 bases; unmatched junction bases: 6. CDR3 region: CASSRGQGGTEAFF. CDR3 DNA sequence: TGTGCCAGCAGCCGCGGACAGGGAGGAACTGAAGCTTTCTTT.

This clone was found a few times. J is TRBJ1-3 and V is TRBV5-1, with unresolved D. V was clipped by 2 bases and J by 0 bases, with 6 bases between them. Germline loops: CDR1 SGHRS, CDR2 YFSETQ. The CDR3 totals 14 residues. The CDR3 protein is CASSLGSSGNTIYF. The DNA for the CDR3 is TGCGCCAGCAGCTTAGGCAGCTCTGGAAACACCATATATTTT. The variable domain in full, completed from reference TRBV5-1 and TRBJ1-3, reads KAGVTQTPRYLIKTRGQQVTLSCSPISGHRSVSWYQQTPGQGLQFLFEYFSETQRNKGNFPGRFSGRQFSNSRSEMNVSTLELGDSALYLCASSLGSSGNTIYFGEGSWLTVV.

Notes on this clone: One end of the junction fails to match germline, which may point to a read error. The V and J genes are TRBV7-7 and TRBJ2-1; 7 bases line up with TRBD2. Looked up from germline, CDR1 is SSHAT and CDR2 is FNYEAQ (reference sequence). The CDR3 loop spans 15 amino acids. The CDR3 DNA reads as TGTGCTAGCAGCTTATTGGGGGGGAGGATGGATGAGCAGTTCTTC. This codes for CASSLLGGRMDEQFF.

The chain joins TRBV6-1 to TRBJ2-7; D gene ambiguous. The CDR3 sequence is 12 residues long. Germline V CDR1 and CDR2: MNHNS, SASEGT. Trimming stripped 6 bases from V and 5 bases from J, with 11 bases between. This CDR3 is CASSSVVHEQYF. CDR3 bases: TGTGCCAGCAGCTCCGTGGTCCACGAGCAGTACTTC.